The present T cell receptor (beta chain) was sequenced within a study of cytomegalovirus exposure and HLA in healthy donors. About this clone itself: Its antigen is unidentified.

It was with 60 Vbeta and 13 Jbeta primers that the PCR ran. Only in-frame clones appear in the TCRdb table, and some are missing; sequencing was by immunoSEQ multiplex PCR. The sample includes 95,000 to 150,000 clones, around three quarters of them seen just once. CDR3 length: 16 residues. The germline CDR1 and CDR2 sequences are MNHEY and SMNVEV (reference sequence). V dropped 5 bases and J dropped 3; count of bases not matched to a gene: 8. Overall study findings and caveats: Association of a missense DCLRE1C variant with TCR beta V- and J-gene trimming was reported in a later analysis. TCR beta chains associated with HLA were, in a later analysis, more clonally expanded than equally common others.

The receptor comes from an older woman in good health and CMV-seropositive. The chain recombines TRBV27 with TRBJ2-5; 11 nucleotides line up with TRBD2. Sequences were obtained from PBMCs. The DNA of the CDR3 is TGTGCCAGCAGTCAACTAGCGGGAGTTCATAAAGAGACCCAGTACTTC. As protein: CASSQLAGVHKETQYF.